What follows are 24 T cell receptor beta chains derived from one specimen sequenced in a study of control samples from healthy donors and cancer patients. The method was immunoSEQ multiplex PCR; TCRdb's version includes in-frame clones alone and lacks a portion of them. The sample shows 15,000 to 20,000 clones, roughly nine tenths of them seen only once. Sequencing used PBMCs. The receptor source for this set is a man between 60 and 75 years old with head and neck cancer.

The V gene is TRBV7-2, the J gene TRBJ2-3; no reliable D call. Germline loops: CDR1 SGHTA, CDR2 FQGNSA. V lost 1 base, J lost 5 bases, and 13 bases lay in between. CDR3 length: 15 residues. CDR3 loop: CASSLGPAQGDTQYF. DNA for the CDR3: TGTGCCAGCAGCTTAGGCCCCGCCCAAGGAGATACGCAGTATTTT.

The rearrangement links TRBV19 to TRBJ1-2, with D perhaps matching TRBD1 (6 bases). Trimming stripped 7 bases from V and 0 bases from J, with 15 bases between. CDR1 is LNHDA, CDR2 SQIVND, per germline (reference sequence). The CDR3 sequence is 15 residues long. The CDR3 nucleotides read TGTGCCAGTAACCAGGGGTGGGGGGCTAACTATGGCTACACCTTC. It specifies CASNQGWGANYGYTF. The full variable domain, its missing parts supplied by reference TRBV19 and TRBJ1-2, is DGGITQSPKYLFRKEGQNVTLSCEQNLNHDAMYWYRQDPGQGLRLIYYSQIVNDFQKGDIAEGYSVSREKKESFPLTVTSAQKNPTAFYLCASNQGWGANYGYTFGSGTRLTVV.

The V gene is TRBV10-1, the J gene TRBJ2-3; D is perhaps TRBD1 or TRBD2 (5 bases each). Deletions cut 8 bases from V and 0 bases from J, with 12 bases between. Looked up from germline, CDR1 is WNHNN and CDR2 is SYGVQD (reference sequence). This CDR3 has 14 residues. The CDR3 region has the DNA TGCGCCAGCGCACCATGGGGGAGCACAGATACGCAGTATTTT. Amino acids: CASAPWGSTDTQYF.

This chain uses TRBV3-1 (or the pseudogene TRBV3-2) with TRBJ1-2; 8 bases line up with TRBD1. V lost 0 bases, J lost 1 base, and 10 bases stayed unmatched. CDR1 LGHDT and CDR2 YNNKEL come from the germline V gene (reference sequence). This CDR3 contains 18 residues. The CDR3 DNA follows: TGTGCCAGCAGCCAAGATCCCGACAGGGGAGAGGGTAACTATGGCTACACCTTC. Its translation: CASSQDPDRGEGNYGYTF.

The chain combines TRBV2 with TRBJ2-2; TRBD1 is a possible D gene (6 bases). V was trimmed by 6 bases and J by 4 bases, leaving 15 bases between them. The CDR3 sequence is 15 residues long. Looked up from germline, CDR1 is SNHLY and CDR2 is FYNNEI. In DNA form, the CDR3 reads TGTGCCAGCAGCGTACAGGGATTGGGCACCGGGGAGCTGTTTTTT. It specifies CASSVQGLGTGELFF.

This rearrangement joins TRBV7-8 to TRBJ2-1; tentatively, D is TRBD1 or TRBD2 (5 bases each). The CDR3 is 11 amino acids. CDR1 SGHVS and CDR2 FQNEAQ come from the germline V gene. Between the trimmed V and J ends, which lost 5 bases and 9 bases, there was a span of 8 bases. CDR3 nucleotide sequence: TGTGCCAGCAGCCGAGGGGTTGAGCAGTTCTTC. Translation: CASSRGVEQFF. Full variable domain (rest looked up from reference TRBV7-8 and TRBJ2-1): GAGVSQSPRYKVAKRGQDVALRCDPISGHVSLFWYQQALGQGPEFLTYFQNEAQLDKSGLPSDRFFAERPEGSVSTLKIQRTQQEDSAVYLCASSRGVEQFFGPGTRLTVL.

The gene calls are TRBV21-1 and TRBJ1-3; the table's D call of TRBD1 was not tested on the DNA. TRBV21-1 is designated a pseudogene. The CDR3 runs to 14 residues. The CDR3 sequence is CASIIQGFGNTIYF. The CDR3 nucleotides are TGTGCCAGCATCATACAGGGTTTCGGAAACACCATATATTTT.

Only a few counts were recorded for this clone. This chain links TRBV5-6 with TRBJ2-7; 10 bases fit TRBD2. Germline V CDR1 and CDR2: SGHDT, YYEEEE. J lost 0 bases, V lost 4 bases, and 4 bases had no gene match. The CDR3 is made up of 15 amino acids. The CDR3 sequence is CASSEGLAVSYEQYF. In DNA, the CDR3 is TGTGCCAGCAGCGAAGGACTAGCGGTCTCCTACGAGCAGTACTTC. Full variable domain (remainder filled in from reference TRBV5-6 and TRBJ2-7): DAGVTQSPTHLIKTRGQQVTLRCSPKSGHDTVSWYQQALGQGPQFIFQYYEEEERQRGNFPDRFSGHQFPNYSSELNVNALLLGDSALYLCASSEGLAVSYEQYFGPGTRLTVT.

This sequence joins TRBV7-9 and TRBJ2-7, with TRBD2 identical over 7 bases. V lost 3 bases and J lost 2; bases outside the gene matches: 1. The CDR3 extends over 13 amino acids. CDR1 and CDR2 from the germline V gene are SEHNR and FQNEAQ (reference sequence). The CDR3 DNA is TGTGCCAGCAGCTTTCTAGCGGCCTACGAGCAGTACTTC. It yields the protein CASSFLAAYEQYF.

This sequence joins TRBV6-6 and TRBJ1-2; no clear D. The CDR3 spans 15 residues. Trimming shortened V by 0 bases and J by 8 bases, and 16 bases separated the two germline ends. Germline V gene lookup returns CDR1 MNHNY and CDR2 SVGAGI (reference sequence). CDR3 bases: TGTGCCAGCAGTTACTCGGCATCCAACGGTTACGGCTACACCTTC. Translated: CASSYSASNGYGYTF.

The V and J genes are TRBV18 and TRBJ1-3; D might be TRBD1 (5 bases). This CDR3 spans 15 amino acids. Germline V gives CDR1 KGHSH, CDR2 LQKENI. V shed 6 bases and J shed 2 bases, with 14 bases lying between them. CDR3 region: CASSHPGGTGNTIYF. DNA for the CDR3: TGTGCCAGCTCGCATCCTGGGGGAACTGGAAACACCATATATTTT.

This clone was observed a single time. The rearrangement joins TRBV18 to TRBJ2-1, with a tentative D call TRBD1 (6 bases). Trimming left V 0 bases short and J 4 bases short, with 13 bases between. The CDR3 spans 16 residues. Looked up from germline, CDR1 is KGHSH and CDR2 is LQKENI. CDR3 residues: CASSPPGAAPYNEQFF. DNA for the CDR3: TGTGCCAGCTCACCACCGGGGGCGGCCCCGTACAATGAGCAGTTCTTC.

V and J are TRBV11-1 and TRBJ2-5; tentatively, D is TRBD1 (6 bases). The germline V and J ends were trimmed by 0 bases and 5 bases, with 13 bases remaining between them. CDR1 SGHAT and CDR2 FQDESV come from the germline V gene (reference sequence). The CDR3 contains 15 residues. For the CDR3, the DNA is TGTGCCAGCAGCTTAGCGGTGACAGGAGAGGAGACCCAGTACTTC. Residues: CASSLAVTGEETQYF.

This clone was detected only a few times. The CDR3: CASPQRQTQYF. CDR3 coding DNA: TGTGCCAGCCCACAGAGGCAGACCCAGTACTTC. The J gene is TRBJ2-5, the V gene TRBV7-9; D remains ambiguous. The CDR3 runs 11 residues. Trimming removed 8 bases at V and 6 bases at J, with 10 bases between. Germline values: CDR1 SEHNR, CDR2 FQNEAQ (reference sequence).

The chain recombines TRBV6-5 with TRBJ1-4; D is possibly TRBD1 (5 bases). This CDR3 comprises 14 residues. Germline CDR1 reads MNHEY; CDR2 reads SVGAGI. The V end was cut by 9 bases, the J end by 4 bases, with 15 bases between. The CDR3 DNA reads as TGTGCCAGTGATAAGGGACCTTATAATGAAAAACTGTTTTTT. Its protein product is CASDKGPYNEKLFF.

V is TRBV19 and J is TRBJ2-7; 8 bases are shared with TRBD2. The length of the CDR3 is 15 residues. J gave up 5 bases and V 3 bases, and 9 bases lay outside the gene matches. Germline CDR1 and CDR2: LNHDA and SQIVND (reference sequence). In nucleotides, the CDR3 is TGTGCCAGTAGTATCGGGGGGGGCAAGAGGGACGAGCAGTACTTC. It codes for CASSIGGGKRDEQYF. The full variable domain, with the rest looked up from reference TRBV19 and TRBJ2-7, is DGGITQSPKYLFRKEGQNVTLSCEQNLNHDAMYWYRQDPGQGLRLIYYSQIVNDFQKGDIAEGYSVSREKKESFPLTVTSAQKNPTAFYLCASSIGGGKRDEQYFGPGTRLTVT.

V is TRBV11-2 and J is TRBJ2-5; D is unclear. V lost 4 bases and J lost 4, with 10 bases in between. Germline CDR1 and CDR2: SGHAT and FQNNGV. The CDR3 is 13 residues long. CDR3 bases: TGTGCCAGCAGCTCCGGGCGGAGAGAGACCCAGTACTTC. Its translation is CASSSGRRETQYF.

The chain carries TRBV19 and TRBJ2-2; tentative D call: TRBD1 (5 bases). Trimming pared 1 base from V and 5 bases from J, leaving 14 bases between. This CDR3 comprises 16 residues. Looked up from germline, CDR1 is LNHDA and CDR2 is SQIVND (reference sequence). CDR3: CASSIGAGLRTGELFF. CDR3 sequence (DNA): TGTGCCAGTAGTATAGGGGCAGGGCTTAGGACCGGGGAGCTGTTTTTT.

The chain is built from TRBV21-1 and TRBJ2-7; TRBD1, the D gene given by the table, was not confirmed from the DNA. TRBV21-1 is a recognized pseudogene. This CDR3 has 15 residues. The CDR3 reads CASSSVYRGRNEQYF. CDR3 DNA sequence: TGTGCCAGCAGCTCCGTCTACAGGGGGCGAAACGAGCAGTACTTC.

The rearrangement links TRBV7-6 to TRBJ1-1; D unclear. Trimming removed 2 bases at V and 1 base at J, with 8 bases between. CDR3 length: 14 residues. CDR1 is SGHVS and CDR2 is FNYEAQ in the germline V gene. CDR3 in DNA: TGTGCCAGCAGCTTAAAATTCTCGAACACTGAAGCTTTCTTT. Protein: CASSLKFSNTEAFF.

In this sample, this clone turned up once. V and J are TRBV5-6 and TRBJ1-2; TRBD1 agrees at 9 bases. CDR3 length: 13 amino acids. The V gene end was trimmed by 5 bases and the J gene end by 7 bases; junction bases not matched to a gene: 6. Germline CDR1 is SGHDT and CDR2 is YYEEEE. The CDR3 sequence: CASSPGQGGGYTF. DNA for the CDR3: TGTGCCAGCAGTCCGGGACAGGGTGGTGGCTACACCTTC.

The gene calls are TRBV6-2 or TRBV6-3 and TRBJ2-5; TRBD2 matches 8 bases. In germline, CDR1 is MNHEY, CDR2 SVGEGT. The CDR3 length is 15 residues. Unmatched junction bases numbered 6, after V lost 5 bases and J lost 1 base. CDR3 bases: TGTGCCAGCAGTACTAGCGGTTGGTCCCAAGAGACCCAGTACTTC. Translation: CASSTSGWSQETQYF.

V is TRBV13 and J is TRBJ1-1, with D possibly TRBD1 on 5 matching bases. CDR3 length: 13 amino acids. CDR1 is PRHDT and CDR2 is FYEKMQ in the germline V gene (reference sequence). V was cut by 5 bases and J by 13 bases, with 20 bases left in between. CDR3 DNA: TGTGCCAGCAGCCCGGGGGGACCCTCGTCGGGTTTCTTT. Protein product: CASSPGGPSSGFF.

The chain joins TRBV29-1 to TRBJ2-1; tentatively, D is TRBD2 (6 bases). The CDR3 sequence is 14 residues long. Per the germline V gene, CDR1 is SQVTM and CDR2 is ANQGSEA. V lost 6 bases and J lost 8, with 20 bases in between. The CDR3 region has the DNA TGCAGCGTGACCCGGGACTCGAATGTCGATGAGCAGTTCTTC. It translates to CSVTRDSNVDEQFF.